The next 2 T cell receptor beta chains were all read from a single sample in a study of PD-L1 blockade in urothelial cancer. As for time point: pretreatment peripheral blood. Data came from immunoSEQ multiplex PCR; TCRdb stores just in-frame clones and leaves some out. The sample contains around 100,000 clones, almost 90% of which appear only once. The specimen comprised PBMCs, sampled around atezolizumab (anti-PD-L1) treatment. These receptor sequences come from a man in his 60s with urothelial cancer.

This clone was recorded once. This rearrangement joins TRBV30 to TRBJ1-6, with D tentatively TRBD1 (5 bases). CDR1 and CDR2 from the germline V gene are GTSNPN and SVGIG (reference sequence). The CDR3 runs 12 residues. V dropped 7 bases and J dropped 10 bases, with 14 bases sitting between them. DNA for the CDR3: TGTGCCTTAGGGGAATCTGGATCACCCCTCCACTTT. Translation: CALGESGSPLHF.

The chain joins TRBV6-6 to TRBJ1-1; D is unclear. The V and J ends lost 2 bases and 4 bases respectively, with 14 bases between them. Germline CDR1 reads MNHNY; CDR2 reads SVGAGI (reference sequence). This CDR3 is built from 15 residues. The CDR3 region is CASSYSLGRGTEAFF. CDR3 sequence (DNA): TGTGCCAGCAGTTACAGTCTGGGTAGAGGCACTGAAGCTTTCTTT.